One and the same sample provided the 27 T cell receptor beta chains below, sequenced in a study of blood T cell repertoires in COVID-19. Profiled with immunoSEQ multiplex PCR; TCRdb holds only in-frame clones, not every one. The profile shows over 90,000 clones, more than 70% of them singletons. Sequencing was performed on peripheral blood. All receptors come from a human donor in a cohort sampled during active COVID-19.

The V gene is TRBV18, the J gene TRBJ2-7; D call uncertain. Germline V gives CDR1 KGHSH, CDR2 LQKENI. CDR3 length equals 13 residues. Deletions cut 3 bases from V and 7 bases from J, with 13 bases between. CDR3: CASSPRPLGEQYF. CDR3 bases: TGTGCCAGCTCACCGAGGCCCCTTGGGGAGCAGTACTTC.

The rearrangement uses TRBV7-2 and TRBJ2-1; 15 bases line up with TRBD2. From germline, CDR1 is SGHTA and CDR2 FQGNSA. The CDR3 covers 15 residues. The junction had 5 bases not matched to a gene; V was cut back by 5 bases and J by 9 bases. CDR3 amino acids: CASSPWGLAGGEQFF. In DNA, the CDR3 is TGTGCCAGCAGCCCATGGGGACTAGCGGGGGGTGAGCAGTTCTTC.

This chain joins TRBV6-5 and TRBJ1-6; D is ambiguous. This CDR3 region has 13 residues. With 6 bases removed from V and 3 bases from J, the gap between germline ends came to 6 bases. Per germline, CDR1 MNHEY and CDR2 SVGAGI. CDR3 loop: CASSRIYNSPLHF. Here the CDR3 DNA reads TGTGCCAGCAGCAGAATCTATAATTCACCCCTCCACTTT.

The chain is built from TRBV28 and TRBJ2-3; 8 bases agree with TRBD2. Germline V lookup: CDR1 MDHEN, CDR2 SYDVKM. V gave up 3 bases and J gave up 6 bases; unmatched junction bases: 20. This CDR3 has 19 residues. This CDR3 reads CASSFTVQVRRGVMDTQYF. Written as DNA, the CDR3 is TGTGCCAGCAGTTTTACAGTACAGGTGCGGCGGGGGGTTATGGATACGCAGTATTTT.

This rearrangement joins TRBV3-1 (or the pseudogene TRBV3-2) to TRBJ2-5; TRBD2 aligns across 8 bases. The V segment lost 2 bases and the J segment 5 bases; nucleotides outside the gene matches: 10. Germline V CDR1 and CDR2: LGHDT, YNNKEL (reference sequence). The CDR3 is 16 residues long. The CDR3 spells CASSQLGAGEGETQYF. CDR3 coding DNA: TGTGCCAGCAGCCAATTAGGAGCGGGGGAGGGGGAGACCCAGTACTTC.

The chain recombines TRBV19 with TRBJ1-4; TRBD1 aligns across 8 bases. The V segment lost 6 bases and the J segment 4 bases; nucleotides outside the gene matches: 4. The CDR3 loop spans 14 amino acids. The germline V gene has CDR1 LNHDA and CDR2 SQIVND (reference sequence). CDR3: CASSDRGLNEKLFF. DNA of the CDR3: TGTGCCAGTAGCGACAGGGGACTTAATGAAAAACTGTTTTTT.

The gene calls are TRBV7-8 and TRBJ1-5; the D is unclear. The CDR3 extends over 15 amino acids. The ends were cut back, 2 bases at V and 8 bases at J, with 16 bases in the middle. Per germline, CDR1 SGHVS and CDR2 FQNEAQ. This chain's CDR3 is CASSLNRSLKKPQHF. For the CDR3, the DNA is TGTGCCAGCAGCTTAAATCGTTCCCTAAAGAAGCCCCAGCATTTT.

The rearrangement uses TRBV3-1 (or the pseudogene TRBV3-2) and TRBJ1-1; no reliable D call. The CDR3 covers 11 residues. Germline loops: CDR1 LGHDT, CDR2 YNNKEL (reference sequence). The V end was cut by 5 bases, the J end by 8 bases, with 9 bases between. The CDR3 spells CASSVLGEAFF. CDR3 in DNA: TGTGCCAGCAGCGTACTGGGCGAAGCTTTCTTT.

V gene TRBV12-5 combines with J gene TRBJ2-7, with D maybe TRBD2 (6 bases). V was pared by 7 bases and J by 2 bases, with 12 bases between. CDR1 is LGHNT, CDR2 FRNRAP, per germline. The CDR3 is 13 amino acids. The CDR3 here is CASAREETYEQYF. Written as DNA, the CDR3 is TGTGCTAGTGCGAGGGAGGAAACCTACGAGCAGTACTTC.

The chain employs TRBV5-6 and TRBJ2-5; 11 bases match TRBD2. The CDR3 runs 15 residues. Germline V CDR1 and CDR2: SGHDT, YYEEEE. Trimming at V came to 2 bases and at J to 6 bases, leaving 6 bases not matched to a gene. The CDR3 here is CASSLLAGAGKTQYF. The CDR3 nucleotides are TGTGCCAGCAGCTTACTAGCGGGGGCCGGGAAGACCCAGTACTTC.

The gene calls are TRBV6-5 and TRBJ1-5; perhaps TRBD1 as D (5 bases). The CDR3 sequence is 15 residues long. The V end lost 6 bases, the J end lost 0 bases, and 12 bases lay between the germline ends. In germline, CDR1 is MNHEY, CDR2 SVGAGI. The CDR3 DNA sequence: TGTGCCAGCAGGCTGACAGCGTCTAGCAATCAGCCCCAGCATTTT. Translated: CASRLTASSNQPQHF.

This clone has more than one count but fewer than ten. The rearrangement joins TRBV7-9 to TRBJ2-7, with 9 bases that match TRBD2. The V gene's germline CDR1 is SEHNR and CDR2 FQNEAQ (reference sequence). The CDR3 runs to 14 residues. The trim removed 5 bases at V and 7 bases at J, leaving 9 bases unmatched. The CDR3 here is CASSPAVAGDEQYF. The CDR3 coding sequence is TGTGCCAGCAGCCCCGCGGTAGCGGGAGATGAGCAGTACTTC.

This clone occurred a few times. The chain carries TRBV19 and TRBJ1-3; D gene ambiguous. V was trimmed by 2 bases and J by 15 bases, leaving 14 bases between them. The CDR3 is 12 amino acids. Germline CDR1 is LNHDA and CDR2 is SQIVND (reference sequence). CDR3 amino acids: CASSIMAGSQYF. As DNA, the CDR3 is TGTGCCAGTAGTATAATGGCGGGAAGTCAATATTTT. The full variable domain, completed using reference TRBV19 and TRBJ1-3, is DGGITQSPKYLFRKEGQNVTLSCEQNLNHDAMYWYRQDPGQGLRLIYYSQIVNDFQKGDIAEGYSVSREKKESFPLTVTSAQKNPTAFYLCASSIMAGSQYFGEGSWLTVV.

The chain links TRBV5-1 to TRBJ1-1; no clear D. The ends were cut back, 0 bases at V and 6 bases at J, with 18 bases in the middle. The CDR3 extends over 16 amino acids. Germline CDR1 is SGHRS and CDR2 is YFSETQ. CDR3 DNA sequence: TGCGCCAGCAGCTTGGCGGGAATGTCGGTCCTCCCTGAAGCTTTCTTT. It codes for CASSLAGMSVLPEAFF.

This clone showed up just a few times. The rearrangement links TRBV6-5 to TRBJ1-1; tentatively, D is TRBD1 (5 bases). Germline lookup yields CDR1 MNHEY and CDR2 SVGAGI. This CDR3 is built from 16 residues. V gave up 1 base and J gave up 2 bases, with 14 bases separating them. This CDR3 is CASSYFPAGLNTEAFF. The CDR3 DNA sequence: TGTGCCAGCAGTTACTTCCCGGCAGGGTTAAACACTGAAGCTTTCTTT.

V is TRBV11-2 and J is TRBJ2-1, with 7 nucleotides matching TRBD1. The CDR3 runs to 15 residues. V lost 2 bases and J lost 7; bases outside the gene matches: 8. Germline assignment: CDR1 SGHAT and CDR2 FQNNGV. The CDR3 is CASSLLGGLGNEQFF. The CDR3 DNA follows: TGTGCCAGCAGCTTATTAGGGGGCTTGGGGAATGAGCAGTTCTTC.

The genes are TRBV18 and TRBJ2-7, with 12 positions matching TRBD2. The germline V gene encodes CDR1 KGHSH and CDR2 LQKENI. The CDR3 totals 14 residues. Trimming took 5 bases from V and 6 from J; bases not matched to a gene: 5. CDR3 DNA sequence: TGTGCCAGCTCAACTAGCGGGGGGCTTTTCGAGCAGTACTTC. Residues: CASSTSGGLFEQYF.

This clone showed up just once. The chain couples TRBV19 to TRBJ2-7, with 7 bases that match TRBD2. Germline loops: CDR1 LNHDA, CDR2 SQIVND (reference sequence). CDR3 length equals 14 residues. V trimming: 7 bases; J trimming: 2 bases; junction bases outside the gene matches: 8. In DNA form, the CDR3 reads TGTGCCAGTACCGTTGGTCGGGGGGCCTACGAGCAGTACTTC. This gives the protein CASTVGRGAYEQYF.

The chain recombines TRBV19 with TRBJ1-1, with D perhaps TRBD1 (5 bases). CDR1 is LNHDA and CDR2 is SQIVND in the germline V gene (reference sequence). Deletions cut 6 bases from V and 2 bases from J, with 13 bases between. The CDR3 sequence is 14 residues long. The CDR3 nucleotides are TGTGCCAGTAGCCACATAGGGGCCAACACTGAAGCTTTCTTT. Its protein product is CASSHIGANTEAFF.

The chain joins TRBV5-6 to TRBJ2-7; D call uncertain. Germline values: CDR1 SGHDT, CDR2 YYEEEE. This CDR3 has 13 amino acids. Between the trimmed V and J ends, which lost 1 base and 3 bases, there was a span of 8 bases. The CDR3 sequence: CASSLQESYEQYF. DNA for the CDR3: TGTGCCAGCAGCTTGCAGGAAAGCTACGAGCAGTACTTC.

The CDR3 coding sequence is TGTGCCAGTAGTATACTACAGGGAGTAGGTCAGCCCCAGCATTTT. Translated, it gives CASSILQGVGQPQHF. The rearrangement links TRBV19 to TRBJ1-5; D possibly corresponds to TRBD1 (6 bases). The V gene's germline CDR1 is LNHDA and CDR2 SQIVND (reference sequence). Trimming removed 2 bases from V and 6 bases from J, with 14 bases in between. The CDR3 has 15 amino acids.

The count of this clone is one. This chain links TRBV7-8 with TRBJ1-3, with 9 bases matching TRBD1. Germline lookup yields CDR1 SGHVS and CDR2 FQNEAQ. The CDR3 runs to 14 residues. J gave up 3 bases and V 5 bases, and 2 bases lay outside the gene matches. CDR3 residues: CASSRQGDGNTIYF. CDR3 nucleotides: TGTGCCAGCAGCCGACAGGGGGATGGAAACACCATATATTTT.

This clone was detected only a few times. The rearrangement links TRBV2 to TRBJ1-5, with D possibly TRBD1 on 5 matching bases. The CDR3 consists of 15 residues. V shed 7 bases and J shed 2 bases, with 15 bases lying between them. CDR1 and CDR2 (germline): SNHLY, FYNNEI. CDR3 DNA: TGTGCCAGCAATAAAGGGGCTCGGGGCAATCAGCCCCAGCATTTT. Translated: CASNKGARGNQPQHF.

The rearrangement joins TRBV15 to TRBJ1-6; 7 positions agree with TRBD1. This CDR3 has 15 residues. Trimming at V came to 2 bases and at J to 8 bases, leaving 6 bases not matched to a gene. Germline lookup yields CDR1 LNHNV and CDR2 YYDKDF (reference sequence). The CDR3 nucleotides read TGTGCCACCAGCAGATCAAGGGGGCCTTATTCACCCCTCCACTTT. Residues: CATSRSRGPYSPLHF.

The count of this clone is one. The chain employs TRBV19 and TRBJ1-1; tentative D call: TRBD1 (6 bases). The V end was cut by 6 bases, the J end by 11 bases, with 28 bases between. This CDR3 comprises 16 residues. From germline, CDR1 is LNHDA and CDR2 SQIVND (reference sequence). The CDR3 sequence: CASRLAGGGIKRGAFF. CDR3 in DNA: TGTGCCAGTAGGTTGGCTGGGGGCGGAATCAAACGAGGGGCTTTCTTT.

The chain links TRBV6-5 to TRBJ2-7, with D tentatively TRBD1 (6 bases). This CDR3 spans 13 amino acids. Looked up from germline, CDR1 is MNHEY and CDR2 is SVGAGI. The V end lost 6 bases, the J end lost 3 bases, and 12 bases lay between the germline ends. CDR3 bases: TGTGCCAGCAGGCCAGGGGCCGGCTACGAGCAGTACTTC. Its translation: CASRPGAGYEQYF.

The CDR3 nucleotides are TGTGCCAGCAGAACGACAGGGGGTCCTAATGAAAAACTGTTTTTT. It encodes CASRTTGGPNEKLFF. The genes are TRBV7-9 and TRBJ1-4, with 9 bases lining up with TRBD1. The V segment lost 6 bases and the J segment 3 bases; nucleotides outside the gene matches: 5. CDR1 is SEHNR, CDR2 FQNEAQ, per germline (reference sequence). CDR3 length: 15 amino acids.